This TCR beta chain comes out of a study of OX40 agonist ivuxolimab in advanced cancers. This clone turned up a few times. Its antigen is still unknown. Study outcomes and limitations: Nonresponders included some who also had low normalized T-cell clonal expansion.

Trimming at V came to 4 bases and at J to 0 bases, leaving 11 bases not matched to a gene. The germline CDR1 and CDR2 sequences are MDHEN and SYDVKM. CDR3 size: 19 residues. Blood sampling took place at baseline, cycle 4 day 1, and cycle 7 day 1. The method was immunoSEQ multiplex PCR; TCRdb's version includes in-frame clones alone and lacks a portion of them. The sample yields 20,000 to 30,000 clones, roughly 80% seen once. The sequences come from CD4+ or CD8+ T cells sorted from blood, collected in a trial of the OX40 agonist ivuxolimab. The chain couples TRBV28 to TRBJ2-1; TRBD2 matches at 11 bases. The TCR sequence derives from an adult with an advanced solid tumor such as melanoma, head and neck, liver or kidney cancer. The DNA for the CDR3 is TGTGCCAGCAGTTCTATCTTAGCGGGGGGGCGGCCCTCCTACAATGAGCAGTTCTTC. Its translation is CASSSILAGGRPSYNEQFF.